Listed below are T cell receptor beta chains from one sample, sequenced in a study of Graves' ophthalmopathy and Graves' hyperthyroidism. MiXCR was run by TCRdb on the multiplex PCR reads, yielding one entry per CDR3 protein. This sample has 300,000 to 400,000 distinct CDR3 sequences, with under 20% found just once. Specimen: peripheral blood. These receptors were taken from an adult man with Graves' ophthalmopathy. CDR3s include the opening cysteine and the closing phenylalanine or tryptophan. Fields, in order: J gene, clone size, V gene, D gene, CDR3 DNA, CDR3 protein. A D gene is named only where the DNA matches it firmly. Size values are once, few and many counts, or a class for expanded clones, and some rows have none.

j_call: TRBJ1-5; clone_size: many; v_call: TRBV20-1; d_call: -; cdr3_nt: TGCAGTGCTCCTAGACTCACGGGCGTGAATCAGCCCCAGCATTTT; cdr3_aa: CSAPRLTGVNQPQHF
j_call: TRBJ2-7; clone_size: -; v_call: TRBV11-2; d_call: -; cdr3_nt: TGTGCCAGCAGCCAGGCACTAGAAGTGCAGTACTTC; cdr3_aa: CASSQALEVQYF
j_call: TRBJ1-6; clone_size: many; v_call: TRBV6-2/TRBV6-3; d_call: -; cdr3_nt: TGTGCCAGCAGTGGACCCGGGACAAATAATTCACCCCTCCACTTT; cdr3_aa: CASSGPGTNNSPLHF
j_call: TRBJ2-2; clone_size: large; v_call: TRBV27; d_call: -; cdr3_nt: TGTGCCACCTCGGTAGCGGAGGGGACCGGGGAGCTGTTTTTT; cdr3_aa: CATSVAEGTGELFF
j_call: TRBJ1-2; clone_size: -; v_call: TRBV6-1; d_call: -; cdr3_nt: TGTGCCAGCAGTGATGTCTGGCAGGAGATAAACTATGGCTACACCTTC; cdr3_aa: CASSDVWQEINYGYTF
j_call: TRBJ1-5; clone_size: -; v_call: TRBV6-2/TRBV6-3; d_call: TRBD1; cdr3_nt: TGTGCCAGCAGGGACGCGACAGGGCGACAAGGTCAGCCCCAGCATTTT; cdr3_aa: CASRDATGRQGQPQHF
j_call: TRBJ1-2; clone_size: many; v_call: TRBV6-1; d_call: -; cdr3_nt: TGTGCCAGCAGTCCCTGGGGGGAAGGATATTATGGCTACACCTTC; cdr3_aa: CASSPWGEGYYGYTF
j_call: TRBJ2-2; clone_size: many; v_call: TRBV5-1; d_call: -; cdr3_nt: TGCACCAGCAGCTTGATGACGAACACCGGGGAGCTGTTTTTT; cdr3_aa: CTSSLMTNTGELFF
j_call: TRBJ1-1; clone_size: many; v_call: TRBV30; d_call: -; cdr3_nt: TGTGCCTCCCAATTGGGCACTGAAGCTTTCTTT; cdr3_aa: CASQLGTEAFF
j_call: TRBJ2-5; clone_size: many; v_call: TRBV11-2; d_call: TRBD1; cdr3_nt: TGTGCCAGCAGCCCAACGGGACAGGGTTCTGGGACCCAGTACTTC; cdr3_aa: CASSPTGQGSGTQYF
j_call: TRBJ1-2; clone_size: many; v_call: TRBV6-2/TRBV6-3; d_call: TRBD1; cdr3_nt: TGTGCCAGTAGATTCGGAGGGACAGGAGGTGGCTACACCTTC; cdr3_aa: CASRFGGTGGGYTF
j_call: TRBJ2-7; clone_size: many; v_call: TRBV6-1; d_call: TRBD2; cdr3_nt: TGTGCCAGCAGTGGGGGACTAGCGGAGGTTGCAGGCCACTTC; cdr3_aa: CASSGGLAEVAGHF
j_call: TRBJ2-7; clone_size: many; v_call: TRBV10-3; d_call: -; cdr3_nt: TGTGCCATCAAGGGAGAATCCTCCTACGAGCAGTACTTC; cdr3_aa: CAIKGESSYEQYF
j_call: TRBJ1-2; clone_size: many; v_call: TRBV6-5; d_call: -; cdr3_nt: TGTGCCAGCAGGCCGACGCAGGGAGGGTATGGCTACACCTTC; cdr3_aa: CASRPTQGGYGYTF
j_call: TRBJ1-1; clone_size: many; v_call: TRBV7-3; d_call: -; cdr3_nt: TGTGCCAGCAGCGCACTCCTACACACTGAAGCTTTCTTT; cdr3_aa: CASSALLHTEAFF
j_call: TRBJ1-6; clone_size: many; v_call: TRBV12-3/TRBV12-4; d_call: -; cdr3_nt: TGTGCCAGCATTGAGGACGGATATAATTCACCCCTCCACTTT; cdr3_aa: CASIEDGYNSPLHF
j_call: TRBJ1-2; clone_size: many; v_call: TRBV19; d_call: -; cdr3_nt: TGTGCCACCAGCCCGGGGTATGGCTACACCTTC; cdr3_aa: CATSPGYGYTF
j_call: TRBJ1-2; clone_size: -; v_call: TRBV30; d_call: TRBD1; cdr3_nt: TGTGCCTGGAGCCTACAGGGGCCAAACTATGGCTACACCTTC; cdr3_aa: CAWSLQGPNYGYTF
j_call: TRBJ1-2; clone_size: many; v_call: TRBV29-1; d_call: -; cdr3_nt: TGCAGCGTTGAAGATCCCCCCCCCAGGGAGGGCTACACCTTC; cdr3_aa: CSVEDPPPREGYTF
j_call: TRBJ2-5; clone_size: many; v_call: TRBV20-1; d_call: TRBD2; cdr3_nt: TGCAGTGCCCTTGGGGCTAGCGGAGAGACCCAGTACTTC; cdr3_aa: CSALGASGETQYF
j_call: TRBJ1-3; clone_size: many; v_call: TRBV2; d_call: -; cdr3_nt: TGTGCCAGCAGTGTGGAACAGGACGGCAGGGTGTCGGTTATTGGCACCATATATTTT; cdr3_aa: CASSVEQDGRVSVIGTIYF
j_call: TRBJ1-1; clone_size: many; v_call: TRBV5-1; d_call: -; cdr3_nt: TGCGCCAGCAGCCTCGAGAGCAACACTGAAGCTTTCTTT; cdr3_aa: CASSLESNTEAFF
j_call: TRBJ1-1; clone_size: many; v_call: TRBV5-1; d_call: -; cdr3_nt: TGCGCCAGCAGCTTGGTGTCTGGGACCTTGAACACTGAAGCTTTCTTT; cdr3_aa: CASSLVSGTLNTEAFF
j_call: TRBJ1-3; clone_size: many; v_call: TRBV6-1; d_call: -; cdr3_nt: TGTGCCAGCAGTGCCCAAAGAAACTCTGGAAACACCATATATTTT; cdr3_aa: CASSAQRNSGNTIYF
j_call: TRBJ1-2; clone_size: many; v_call: TRBV12-3/TRBV12-4; d_call: -; cdr3_nt: TGTGCCAGCAGTCTCGGGAGTATCAGCGCCTTC; cdr3_aa: CASSLGSISAF
j_call: TRBJ1-2; clone_size: many; v_call: TRBV30; d_call: -; cdr3_nt: TGTGCCTGGAGTGTAGGGCGAAATGGCTACACCTTC; cdr3_aa: CAWSVGRNGYTF
j_call: TRBJ2-7; clone_size: many; v_call: TRBV6-5; d_call: -; cdr3_nt: TGTGCCAGCAGTTACTCCGGACAGCCGGGCGAGCAGTACTTC; cdr3_aa: CASSYSGQPGEQYF
j_call: TRBJ2-7; clone_size: -; v_call: TRBV12-3/TRBV12-4; d_call: TRBD1; cdr3_nt: TGTGCCAGCAGTCAAGCGACAGGGGCGGCTCACGAGCAGTACTTC; cdr3_aa: CASSQATGAAHEQYF